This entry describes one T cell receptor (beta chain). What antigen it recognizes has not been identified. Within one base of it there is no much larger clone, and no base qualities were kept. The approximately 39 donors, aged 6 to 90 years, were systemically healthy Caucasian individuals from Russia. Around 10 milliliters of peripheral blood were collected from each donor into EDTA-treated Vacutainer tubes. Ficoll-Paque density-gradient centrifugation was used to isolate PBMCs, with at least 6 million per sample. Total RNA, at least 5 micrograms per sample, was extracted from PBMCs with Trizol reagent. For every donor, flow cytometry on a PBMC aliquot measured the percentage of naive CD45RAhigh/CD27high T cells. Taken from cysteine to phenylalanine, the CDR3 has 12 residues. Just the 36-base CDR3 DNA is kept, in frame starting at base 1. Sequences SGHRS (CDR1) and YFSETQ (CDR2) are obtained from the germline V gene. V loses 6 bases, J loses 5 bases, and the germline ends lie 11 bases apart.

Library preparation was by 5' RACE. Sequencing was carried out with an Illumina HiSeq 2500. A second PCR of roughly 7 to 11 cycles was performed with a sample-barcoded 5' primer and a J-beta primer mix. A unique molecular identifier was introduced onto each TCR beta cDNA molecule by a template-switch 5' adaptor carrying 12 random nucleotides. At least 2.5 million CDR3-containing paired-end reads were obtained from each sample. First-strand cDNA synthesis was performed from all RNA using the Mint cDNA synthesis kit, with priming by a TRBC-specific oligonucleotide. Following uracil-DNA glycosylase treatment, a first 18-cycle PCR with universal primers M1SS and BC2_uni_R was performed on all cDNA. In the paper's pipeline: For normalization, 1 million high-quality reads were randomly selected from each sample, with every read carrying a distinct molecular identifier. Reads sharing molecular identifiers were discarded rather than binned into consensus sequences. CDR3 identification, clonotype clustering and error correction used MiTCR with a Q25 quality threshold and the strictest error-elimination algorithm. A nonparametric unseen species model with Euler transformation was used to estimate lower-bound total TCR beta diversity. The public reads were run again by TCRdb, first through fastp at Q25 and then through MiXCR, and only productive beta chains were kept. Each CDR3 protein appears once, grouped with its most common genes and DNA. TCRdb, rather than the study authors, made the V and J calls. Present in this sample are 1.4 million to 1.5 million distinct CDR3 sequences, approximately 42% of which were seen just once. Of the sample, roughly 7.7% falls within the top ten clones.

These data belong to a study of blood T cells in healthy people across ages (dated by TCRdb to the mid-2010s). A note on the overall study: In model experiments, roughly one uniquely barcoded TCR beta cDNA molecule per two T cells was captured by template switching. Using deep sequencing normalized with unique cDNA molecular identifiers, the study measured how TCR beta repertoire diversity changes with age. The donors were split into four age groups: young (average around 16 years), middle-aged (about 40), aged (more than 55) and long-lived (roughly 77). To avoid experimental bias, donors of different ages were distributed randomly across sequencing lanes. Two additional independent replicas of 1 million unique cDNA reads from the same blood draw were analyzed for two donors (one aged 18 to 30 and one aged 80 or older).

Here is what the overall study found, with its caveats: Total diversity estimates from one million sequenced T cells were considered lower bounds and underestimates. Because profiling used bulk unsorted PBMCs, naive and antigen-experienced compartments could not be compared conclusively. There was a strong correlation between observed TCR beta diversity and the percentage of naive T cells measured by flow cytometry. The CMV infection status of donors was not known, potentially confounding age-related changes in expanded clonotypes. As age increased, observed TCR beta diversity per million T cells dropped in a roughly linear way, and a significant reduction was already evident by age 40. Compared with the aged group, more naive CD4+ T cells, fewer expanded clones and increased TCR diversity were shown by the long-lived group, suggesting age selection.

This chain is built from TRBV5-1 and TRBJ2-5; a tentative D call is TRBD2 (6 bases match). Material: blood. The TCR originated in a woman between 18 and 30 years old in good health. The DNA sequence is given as TGCGCCAGCACCCAAAGCGGGGAGACCCAGTACTTC. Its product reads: CASTQSGETQYF.